The present T cell receptor (beta chain) was sequenced within a study of patients and donors after allogeneic stem cell transplantation. TCRdb itself ran the RT-PCR reads through MiXCR, one entry per CDR3 protein. This sample carries 200,000 to 250,000 distinct CDR3 sequences, 13% to 15% of them seen once, and the ten largest clones take 11%. There are many counts of this clonotype. Trimming shortened V by 2 bases and J by 2 bases, and 3 bases separated the two germline ends. The CDR3 is 13 residues long. From germline, CDR1 is LGHNT and CDR2 FRNRAP. This receptor was identified in a human donor who was either an allogeneic HSCT recipient or a stem cell or donor lymphocyte infusion donor (not recorded which). It is not recorded whose cells these are; they may come from a transplant donor. The chain carries TRBV12-5 and TRBJ2-2; no firm D call. Sequencing was done on a sample of blood, either unsorted or a sorted T cell fraction (not recorded which). The CDR3 region has the DNA TGTGCTAGTGGTTTGTCCAACACCGGGGAGCTGTTTTTT. Translating gives CASGLSNTGELFF.